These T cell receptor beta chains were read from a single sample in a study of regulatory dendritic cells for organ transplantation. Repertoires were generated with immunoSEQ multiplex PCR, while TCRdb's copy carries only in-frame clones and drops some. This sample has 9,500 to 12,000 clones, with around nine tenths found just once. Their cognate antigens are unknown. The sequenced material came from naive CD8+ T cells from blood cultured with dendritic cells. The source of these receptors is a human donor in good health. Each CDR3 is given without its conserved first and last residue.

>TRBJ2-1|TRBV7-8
ASSSGLAGGVEQF
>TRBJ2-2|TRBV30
AWGHLELF
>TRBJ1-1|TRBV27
ASRGRDRNTEAF
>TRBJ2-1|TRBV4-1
ASSQGNNEQF
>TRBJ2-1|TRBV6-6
ASKTGVRGDYNEQF
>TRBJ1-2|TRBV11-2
ASGQATNYGYT
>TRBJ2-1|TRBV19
ASSATFNRQF
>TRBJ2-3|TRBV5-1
ASSLTWGRKDTQY
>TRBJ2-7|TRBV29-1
SVYSSGTGGYYEQY
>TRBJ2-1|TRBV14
ASSQGKANPPPNEQF
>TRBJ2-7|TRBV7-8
ASSHTQGSEQY
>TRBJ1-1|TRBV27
ASSLSRRTEAF
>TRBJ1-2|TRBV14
ASSQFDKNYGYT
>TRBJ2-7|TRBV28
ASSGAGGTYEQY
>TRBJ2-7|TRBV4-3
ASSPSADSYEQY